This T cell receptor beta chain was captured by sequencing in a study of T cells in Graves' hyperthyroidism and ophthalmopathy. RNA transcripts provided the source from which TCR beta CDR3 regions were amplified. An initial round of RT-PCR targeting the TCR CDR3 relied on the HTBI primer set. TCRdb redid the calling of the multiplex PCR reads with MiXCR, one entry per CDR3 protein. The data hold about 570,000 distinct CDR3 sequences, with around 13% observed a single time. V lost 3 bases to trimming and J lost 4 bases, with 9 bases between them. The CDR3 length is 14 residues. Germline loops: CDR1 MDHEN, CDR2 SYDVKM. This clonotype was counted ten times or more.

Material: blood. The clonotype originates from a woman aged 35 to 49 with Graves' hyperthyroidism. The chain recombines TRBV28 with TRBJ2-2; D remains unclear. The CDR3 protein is CASSFTDPTGELFF. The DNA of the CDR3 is TGTGCCAGCAGTTTTACAGACCCCACCGGGGAGCTGTTTTTT.